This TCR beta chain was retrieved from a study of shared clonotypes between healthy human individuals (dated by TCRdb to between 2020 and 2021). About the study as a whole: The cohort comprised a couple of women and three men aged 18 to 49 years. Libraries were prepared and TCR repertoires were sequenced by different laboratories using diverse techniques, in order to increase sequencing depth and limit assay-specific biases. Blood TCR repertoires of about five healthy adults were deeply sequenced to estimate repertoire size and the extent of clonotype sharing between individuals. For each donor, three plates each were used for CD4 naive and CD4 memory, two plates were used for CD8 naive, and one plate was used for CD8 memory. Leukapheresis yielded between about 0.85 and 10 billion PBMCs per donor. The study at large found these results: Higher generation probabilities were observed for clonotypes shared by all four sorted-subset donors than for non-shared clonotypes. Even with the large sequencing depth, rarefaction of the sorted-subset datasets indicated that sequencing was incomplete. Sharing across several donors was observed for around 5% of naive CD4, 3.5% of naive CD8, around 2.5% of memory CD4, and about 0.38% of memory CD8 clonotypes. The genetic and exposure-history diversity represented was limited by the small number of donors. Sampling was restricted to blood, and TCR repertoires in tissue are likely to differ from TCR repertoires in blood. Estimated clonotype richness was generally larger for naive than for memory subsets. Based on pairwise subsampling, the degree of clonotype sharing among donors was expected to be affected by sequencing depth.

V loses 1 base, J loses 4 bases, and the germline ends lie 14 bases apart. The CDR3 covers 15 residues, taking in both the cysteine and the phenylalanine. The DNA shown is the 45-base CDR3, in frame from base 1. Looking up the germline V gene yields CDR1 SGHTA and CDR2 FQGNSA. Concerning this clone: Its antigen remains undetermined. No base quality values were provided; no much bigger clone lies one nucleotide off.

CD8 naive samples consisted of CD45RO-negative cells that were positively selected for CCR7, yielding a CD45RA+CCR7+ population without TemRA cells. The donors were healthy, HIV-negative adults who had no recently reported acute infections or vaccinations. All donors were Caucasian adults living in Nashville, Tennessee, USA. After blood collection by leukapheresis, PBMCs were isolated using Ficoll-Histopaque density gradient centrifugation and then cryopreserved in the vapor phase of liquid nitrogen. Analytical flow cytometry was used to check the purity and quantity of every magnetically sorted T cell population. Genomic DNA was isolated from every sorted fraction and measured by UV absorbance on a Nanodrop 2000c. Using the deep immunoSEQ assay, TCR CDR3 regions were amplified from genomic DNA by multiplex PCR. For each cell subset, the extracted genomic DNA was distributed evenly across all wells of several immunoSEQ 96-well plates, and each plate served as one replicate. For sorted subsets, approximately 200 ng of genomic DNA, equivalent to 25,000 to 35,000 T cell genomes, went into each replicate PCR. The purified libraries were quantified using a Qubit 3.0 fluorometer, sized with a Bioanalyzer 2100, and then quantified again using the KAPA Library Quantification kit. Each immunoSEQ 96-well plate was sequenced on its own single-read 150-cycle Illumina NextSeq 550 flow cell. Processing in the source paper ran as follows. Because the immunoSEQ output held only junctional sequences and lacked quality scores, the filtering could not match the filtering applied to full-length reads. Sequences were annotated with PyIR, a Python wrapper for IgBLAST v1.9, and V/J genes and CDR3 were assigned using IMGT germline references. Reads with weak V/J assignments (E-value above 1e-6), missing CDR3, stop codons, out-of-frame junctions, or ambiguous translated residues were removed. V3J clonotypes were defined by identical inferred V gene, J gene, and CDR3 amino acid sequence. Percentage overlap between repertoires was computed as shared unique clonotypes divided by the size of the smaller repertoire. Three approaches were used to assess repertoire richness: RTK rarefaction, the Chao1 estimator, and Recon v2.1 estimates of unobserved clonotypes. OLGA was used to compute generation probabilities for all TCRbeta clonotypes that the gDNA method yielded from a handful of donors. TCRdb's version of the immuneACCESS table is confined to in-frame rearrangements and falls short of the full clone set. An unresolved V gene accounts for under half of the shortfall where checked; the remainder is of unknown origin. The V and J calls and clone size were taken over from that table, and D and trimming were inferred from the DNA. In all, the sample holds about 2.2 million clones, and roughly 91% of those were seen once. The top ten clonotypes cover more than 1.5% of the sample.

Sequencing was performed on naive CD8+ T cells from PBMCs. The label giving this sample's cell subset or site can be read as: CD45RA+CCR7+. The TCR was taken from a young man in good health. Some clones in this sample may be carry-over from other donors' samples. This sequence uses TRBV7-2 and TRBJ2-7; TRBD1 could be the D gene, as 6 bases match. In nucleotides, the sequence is TGTGCCAGCAGCTTAGTAACAGGGAAGGGGTACGAGCAGTACTTC. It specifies CASSLVTGKGYEQYF.